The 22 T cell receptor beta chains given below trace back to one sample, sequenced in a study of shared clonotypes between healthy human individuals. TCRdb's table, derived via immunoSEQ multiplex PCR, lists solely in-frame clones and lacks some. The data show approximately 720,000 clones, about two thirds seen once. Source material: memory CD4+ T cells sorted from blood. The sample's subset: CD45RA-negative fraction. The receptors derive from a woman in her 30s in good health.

The CDR3 bases are TGTGCCAGCCGACAGGGCGCCACAGATACGCAGTATTTT. Translated: CASRQGATDTQYF. J is TRBJ2-3 and V is TRBV27; 7 positions agree with TRBD1. The CDR3 sequence is 13 residues long. V lost 8 bases to trimming and J lost 2 bases; unmatched junction nucleotides: 4. Looked up from germline, CDR1 is MNHEY and CDR2 is SMNVEV (reference sequence).

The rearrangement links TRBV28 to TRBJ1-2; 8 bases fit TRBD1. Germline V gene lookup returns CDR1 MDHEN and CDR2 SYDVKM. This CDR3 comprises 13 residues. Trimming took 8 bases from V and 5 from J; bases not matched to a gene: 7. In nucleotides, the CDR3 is TGTGCCAGCGAACCCAACAGGGGGTATGGCTACACCTTC. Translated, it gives CASEPNRGYGYTF.

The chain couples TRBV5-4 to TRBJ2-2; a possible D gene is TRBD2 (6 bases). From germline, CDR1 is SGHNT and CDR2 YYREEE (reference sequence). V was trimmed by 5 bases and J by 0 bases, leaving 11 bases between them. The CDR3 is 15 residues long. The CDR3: CASSSGTSNTGELFF. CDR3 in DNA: TGTGCCAGCAGTTCCGGGACTTCGAACACCGGGGAGCTGTTTTTT.

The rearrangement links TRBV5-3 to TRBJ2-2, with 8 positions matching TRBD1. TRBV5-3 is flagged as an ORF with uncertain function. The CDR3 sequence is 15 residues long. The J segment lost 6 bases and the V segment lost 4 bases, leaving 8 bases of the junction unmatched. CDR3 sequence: CARSKYGTGAGELFF. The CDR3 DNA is TGTGCCAGAAGCAAATACGGGACAGGAGCCGGGGAGCTGTTTTTT.

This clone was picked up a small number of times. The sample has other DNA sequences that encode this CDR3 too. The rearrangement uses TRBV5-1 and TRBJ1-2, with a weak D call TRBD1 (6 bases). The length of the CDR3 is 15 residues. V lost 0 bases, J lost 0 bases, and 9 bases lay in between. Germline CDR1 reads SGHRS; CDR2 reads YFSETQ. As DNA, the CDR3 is TGCGCCAGCAGCTTGGAGGGGACAACTAACTATGGCTACACCTTC. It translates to CASSLEGTTNYGYTF.

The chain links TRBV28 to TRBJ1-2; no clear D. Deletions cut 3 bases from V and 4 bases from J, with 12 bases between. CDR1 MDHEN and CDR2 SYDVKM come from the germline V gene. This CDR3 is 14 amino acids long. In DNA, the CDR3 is TGTGCCAGCAGTTTTTCCACCTCGCGCTATGGCTACACCTTC. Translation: CASSFSTSRYGYTF.

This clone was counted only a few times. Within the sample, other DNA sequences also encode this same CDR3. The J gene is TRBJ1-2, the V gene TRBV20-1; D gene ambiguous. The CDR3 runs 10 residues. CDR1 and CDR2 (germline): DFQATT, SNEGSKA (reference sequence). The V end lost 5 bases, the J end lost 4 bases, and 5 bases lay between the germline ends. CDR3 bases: TGCAGTGCTTTCATCTATGGCTACACCTTC. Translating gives CSAFIYGYTF.

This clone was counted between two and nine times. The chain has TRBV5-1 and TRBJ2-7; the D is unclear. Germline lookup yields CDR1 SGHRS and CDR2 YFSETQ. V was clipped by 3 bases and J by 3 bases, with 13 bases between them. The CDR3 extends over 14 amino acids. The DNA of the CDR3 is TGCGCCAGCAGCTCCCGTTCCCACAGCTACGAGCAGTACTTC. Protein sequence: CASSSRSHSYEQYF.

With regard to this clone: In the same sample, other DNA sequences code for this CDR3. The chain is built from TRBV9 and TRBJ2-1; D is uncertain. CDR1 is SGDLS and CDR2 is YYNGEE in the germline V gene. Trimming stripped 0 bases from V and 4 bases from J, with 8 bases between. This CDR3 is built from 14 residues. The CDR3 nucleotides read TGTGCCAGCAGCGTAGGAAGAGGTTACAATGAGCAGTTCTTC. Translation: CASSVGRGYNEQFF. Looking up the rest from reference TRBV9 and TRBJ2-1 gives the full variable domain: DSGVTQTPKHLITATGQRVTLRCSPRSGDLSVYWYQQSLDQGLQFLIQYYNGEERAKGNILERFSAQQFPDLHSELNLSSLELGDSALYFCASSVGRGYNEQFFGPGTRLTVL.

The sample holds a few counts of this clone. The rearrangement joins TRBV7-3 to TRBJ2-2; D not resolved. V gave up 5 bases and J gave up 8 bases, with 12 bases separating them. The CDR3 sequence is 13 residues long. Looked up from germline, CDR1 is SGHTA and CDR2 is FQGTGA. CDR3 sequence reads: CASSPVRSGELFF. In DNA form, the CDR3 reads TGTGCCAGCAGCCCGGTTCGGTCAGGGGAGCTGTTTTTT.

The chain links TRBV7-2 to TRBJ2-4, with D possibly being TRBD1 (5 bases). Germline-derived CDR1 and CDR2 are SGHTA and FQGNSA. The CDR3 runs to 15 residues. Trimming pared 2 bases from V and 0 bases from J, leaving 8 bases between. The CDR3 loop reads CASSLLQGAKNIQYF. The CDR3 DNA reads TGTGCCAGCAGCTTACTTCAGGGAGCCAAAAACATTCAGTACTTC.

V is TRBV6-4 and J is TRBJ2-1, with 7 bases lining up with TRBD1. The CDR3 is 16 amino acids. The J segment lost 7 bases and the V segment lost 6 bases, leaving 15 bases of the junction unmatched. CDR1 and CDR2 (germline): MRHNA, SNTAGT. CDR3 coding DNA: TGTGCCAGCAGCACCATGGCAGGGGGAAATAGGAATGAGCAGTTCTTC. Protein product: CASSTMAGGNRNEQFF.

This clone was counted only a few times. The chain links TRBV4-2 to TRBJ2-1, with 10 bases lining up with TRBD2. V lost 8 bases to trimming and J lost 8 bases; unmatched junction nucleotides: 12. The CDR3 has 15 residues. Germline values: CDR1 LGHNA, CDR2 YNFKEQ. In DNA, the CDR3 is TGTGCCAGCGTATTAGGACTAGCGGACGCAGATGAGCAGTTCTTC. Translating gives CASVLGLADADEQFF.

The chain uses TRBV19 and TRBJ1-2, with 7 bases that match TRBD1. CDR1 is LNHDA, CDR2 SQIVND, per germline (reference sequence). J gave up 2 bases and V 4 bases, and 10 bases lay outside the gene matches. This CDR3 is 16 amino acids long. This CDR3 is CASSRQAAGGNYGYTF. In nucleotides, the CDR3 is TGTGCCAGTAGTAGGCAGGCGGCAGGGGGAAACTATGGCTACACCTTC.

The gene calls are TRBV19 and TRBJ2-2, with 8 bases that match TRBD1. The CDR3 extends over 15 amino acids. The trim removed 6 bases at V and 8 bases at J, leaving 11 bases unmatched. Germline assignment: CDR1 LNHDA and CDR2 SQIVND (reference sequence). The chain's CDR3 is CASRPTGEFWGELFF. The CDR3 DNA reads TGTGCCAGTAGGCCGACAGGGGAGTTTTGGGGGGAGCTGTTTTTT. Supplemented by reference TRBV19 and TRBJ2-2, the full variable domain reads DGGITQSPKYLFRKEGQNVTLSCEQNLNHDAMYWYRQDPGQGLRLIYYSQIVNDFQKGDIAEGYSVSREKKESFPLTVTSAQKNPTAFYLCASRPTGEFWGELFFGEGSRLTVL.

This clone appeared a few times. CDR3 loop: CATSRDFASEWEGYEQYF. In DNA form, the CDR3 reads TGTGCCACCAGCAGAGATTTCGCGTCGGAGTGGGAGGGCTACGAGCAGTACTTC. The V call is TRBV15, the J call TRBJ2-7; 7 bases agree with TRBD2. Unmatched junction bases numbered 14, after V lost 0 bases and J lost 3 bases. Germline CDR1 and CDR2: LNHNV and YYDKDF (reference sequence). This CDR3 is built from 18 residues.

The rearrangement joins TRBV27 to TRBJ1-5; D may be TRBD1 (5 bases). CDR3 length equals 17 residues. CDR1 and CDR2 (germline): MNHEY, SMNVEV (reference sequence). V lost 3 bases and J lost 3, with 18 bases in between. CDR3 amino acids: CASSFPGDGGYNQPQHF. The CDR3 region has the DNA TGTGCCAGCAGTTTCCCGGGGGACGGCGGCTACAATCAGCCCCAGCATTTT.

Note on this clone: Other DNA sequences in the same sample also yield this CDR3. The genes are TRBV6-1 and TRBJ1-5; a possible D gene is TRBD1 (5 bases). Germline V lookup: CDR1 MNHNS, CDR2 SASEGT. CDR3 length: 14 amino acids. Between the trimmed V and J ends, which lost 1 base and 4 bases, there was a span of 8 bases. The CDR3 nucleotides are TGTGCCAGCAGTGAAGGAAGGGGTAATCAGCCCCAGCATTTT. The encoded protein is CASSEGRGNQPQHF.

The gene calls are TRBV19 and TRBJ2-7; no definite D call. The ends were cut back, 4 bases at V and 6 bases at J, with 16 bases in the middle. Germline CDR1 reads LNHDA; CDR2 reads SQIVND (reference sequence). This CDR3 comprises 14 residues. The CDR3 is CASSRTPNEVEQYF. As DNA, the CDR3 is TGTGCCAGTAGTAGAACCCCGAACGAGGTCGAGCAGTACTTC. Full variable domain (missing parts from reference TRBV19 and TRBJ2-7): DGGITQSPKYLFRKEGQNVTLSCEQNLNHDAMYWYRQDPGQGLRLIYYSQIVNDFQKGDIAEGYSVSREKKESFPLTVTSAQKNPTAFYLCASSRTPNEVEQYFGPGTRLTVT.

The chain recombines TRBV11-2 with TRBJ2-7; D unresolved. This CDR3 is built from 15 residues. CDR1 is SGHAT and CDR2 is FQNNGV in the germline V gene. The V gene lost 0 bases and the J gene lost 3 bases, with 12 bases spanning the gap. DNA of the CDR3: TGTGCCAGCAGCTTAGATCGGACGGAAAGCTACGAGCAGTACTTC. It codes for CASSLDRTESYEQYF.

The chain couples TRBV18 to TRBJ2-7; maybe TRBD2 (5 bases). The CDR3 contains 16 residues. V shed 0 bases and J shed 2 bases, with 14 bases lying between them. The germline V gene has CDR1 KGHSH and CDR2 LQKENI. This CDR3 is CASSPPAGLQAYEQYF. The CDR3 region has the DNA TGTGCCAGCTCACCACCGGCCGGACTCCAAGCCTACGAGCAGTACTTC.

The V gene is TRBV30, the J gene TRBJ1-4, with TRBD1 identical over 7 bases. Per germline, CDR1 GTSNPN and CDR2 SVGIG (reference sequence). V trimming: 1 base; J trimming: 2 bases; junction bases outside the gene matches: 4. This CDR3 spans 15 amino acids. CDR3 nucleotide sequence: TGTGCCTGGAGTGCTAAACAGGGGACTAATGAAAAACTGTTTTTT. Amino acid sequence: CAWSAKQGTNEKLFF.